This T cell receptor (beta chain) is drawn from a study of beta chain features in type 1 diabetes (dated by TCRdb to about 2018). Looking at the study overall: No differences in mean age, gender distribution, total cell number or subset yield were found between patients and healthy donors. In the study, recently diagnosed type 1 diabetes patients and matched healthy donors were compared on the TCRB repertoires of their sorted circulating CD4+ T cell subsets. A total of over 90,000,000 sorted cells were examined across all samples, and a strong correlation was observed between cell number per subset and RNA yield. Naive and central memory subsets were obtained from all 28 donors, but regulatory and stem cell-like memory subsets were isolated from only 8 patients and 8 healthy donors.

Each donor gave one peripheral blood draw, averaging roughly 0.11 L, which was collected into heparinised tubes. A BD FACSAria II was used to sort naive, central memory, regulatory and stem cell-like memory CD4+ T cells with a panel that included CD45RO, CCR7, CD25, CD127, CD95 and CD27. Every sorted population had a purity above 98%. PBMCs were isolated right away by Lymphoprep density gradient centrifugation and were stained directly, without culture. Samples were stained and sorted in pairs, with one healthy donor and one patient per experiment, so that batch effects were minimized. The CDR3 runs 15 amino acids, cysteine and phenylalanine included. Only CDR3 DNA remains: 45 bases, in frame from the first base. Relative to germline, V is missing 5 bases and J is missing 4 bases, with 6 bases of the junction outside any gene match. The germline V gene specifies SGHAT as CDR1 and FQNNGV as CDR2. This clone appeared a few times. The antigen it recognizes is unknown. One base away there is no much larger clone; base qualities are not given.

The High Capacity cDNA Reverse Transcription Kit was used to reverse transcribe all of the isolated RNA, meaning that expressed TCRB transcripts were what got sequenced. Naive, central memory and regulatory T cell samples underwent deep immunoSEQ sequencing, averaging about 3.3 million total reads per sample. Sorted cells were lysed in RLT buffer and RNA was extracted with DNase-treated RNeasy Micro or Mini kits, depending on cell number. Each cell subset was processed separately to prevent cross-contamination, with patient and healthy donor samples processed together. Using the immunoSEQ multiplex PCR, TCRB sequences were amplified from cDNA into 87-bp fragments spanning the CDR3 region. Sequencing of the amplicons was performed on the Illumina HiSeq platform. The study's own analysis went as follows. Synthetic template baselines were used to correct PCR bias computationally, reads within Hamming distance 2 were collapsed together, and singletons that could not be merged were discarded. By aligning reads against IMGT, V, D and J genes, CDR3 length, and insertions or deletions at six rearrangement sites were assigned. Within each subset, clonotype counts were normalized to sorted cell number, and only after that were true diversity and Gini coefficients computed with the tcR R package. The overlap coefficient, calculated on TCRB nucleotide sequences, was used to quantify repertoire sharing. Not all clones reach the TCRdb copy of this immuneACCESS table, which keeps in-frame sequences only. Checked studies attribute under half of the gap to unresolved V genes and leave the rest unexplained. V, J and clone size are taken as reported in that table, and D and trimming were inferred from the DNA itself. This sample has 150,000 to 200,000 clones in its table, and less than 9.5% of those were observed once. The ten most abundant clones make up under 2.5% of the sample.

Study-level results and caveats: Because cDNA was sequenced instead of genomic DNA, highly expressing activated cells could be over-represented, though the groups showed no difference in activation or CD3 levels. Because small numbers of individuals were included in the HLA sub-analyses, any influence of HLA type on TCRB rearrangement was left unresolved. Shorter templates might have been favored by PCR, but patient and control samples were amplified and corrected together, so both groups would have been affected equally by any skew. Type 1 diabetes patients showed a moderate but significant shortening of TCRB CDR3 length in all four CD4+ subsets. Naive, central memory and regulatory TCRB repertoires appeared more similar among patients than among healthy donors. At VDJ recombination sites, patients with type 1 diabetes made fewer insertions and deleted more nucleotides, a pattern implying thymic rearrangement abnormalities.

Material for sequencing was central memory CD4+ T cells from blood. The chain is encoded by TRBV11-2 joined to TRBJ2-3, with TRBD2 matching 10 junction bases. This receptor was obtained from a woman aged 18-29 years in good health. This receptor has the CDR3 CASSPLAGVADTQYF. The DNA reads TGTGCCAGCAGCCCTCTAGCGGGGGTGGCAGATACGCAGTATTTT.